The T cell receptor beta chain under discussion was sequenced for a study of blood T cell repertoires in COVID-19. Study-wide context: COVID-19 samples from acute and convalescent phases originated in the United States, Italy and Spain. Sample material is recorded as cDNA or gDNA derived from T cells, B-cell-depleted T cells, or PBMCs.

The CDR3 is made up of 16 amino acids. The V gene end was trimmed by 1 base and the J gene end by 4 bases; junction bases not matched to a gene: 8. In germline, CDR1 is PRHDT, CDR2 FYEKMQ (reference sequence). Original processing methods: Amplification of reference gene primers provided the estimated nucleated cell counts. Generated by immunoSEQ multiplex PCR, the TCRdb table keeps only in-frame clones and is missing some. D and trimming come from the DNA, and the V and J calls and clone size come from that table. Here the sample spans tens of thousands of clones, about nine tenths being singletons. V is TRBV13 and J is TRBJ2-3; 7 bases map to TRBD2. What was sequenced was peripheral blood. This clonotype was sampled from a woman aged 80 or over in a cohort sampled during active or convalescent COVID-19. The CDR3: CASSLERAGLSDTQYF. The CDR3 nucleotides are TGTGCCAGCAGCTTAGAGAGAGCGGGACTTTCAGATACGCAGTATTTT.